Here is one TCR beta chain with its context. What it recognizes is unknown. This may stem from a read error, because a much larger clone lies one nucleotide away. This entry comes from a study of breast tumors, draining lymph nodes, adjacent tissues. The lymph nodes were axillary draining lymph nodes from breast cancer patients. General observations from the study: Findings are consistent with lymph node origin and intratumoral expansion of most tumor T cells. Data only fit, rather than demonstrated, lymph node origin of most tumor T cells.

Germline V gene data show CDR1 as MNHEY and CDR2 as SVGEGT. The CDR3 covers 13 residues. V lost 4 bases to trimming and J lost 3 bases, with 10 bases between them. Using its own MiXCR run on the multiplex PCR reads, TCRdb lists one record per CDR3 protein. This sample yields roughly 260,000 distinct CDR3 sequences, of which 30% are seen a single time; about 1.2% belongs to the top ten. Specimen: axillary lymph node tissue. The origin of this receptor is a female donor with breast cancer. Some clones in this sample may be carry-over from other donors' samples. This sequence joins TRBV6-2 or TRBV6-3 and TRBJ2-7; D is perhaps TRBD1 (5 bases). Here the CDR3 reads CASSSKGVYEQYF. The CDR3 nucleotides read TGTGCCAGCAGTTCGAAAGGGGTCTACGAGCAGTACTTC.